The 2 T cell receptor beta chains in this list originate from one sample, sequenced in a study of read filtering for tumor transcriptome and immune sequencing. This library used roughly 400 ng RNA and molecular barcoded adaptors spanning alpha/delta and beta/gamma chains. Each CDR3 protein gets one entry after TCRdb re-called the reads with MiXCR. Of 37,000 or so distinct CDR3 sequences listed, approximately 14% are singletons. The specimen sequenced was a population of CD138-negative cells sorted from bone marrow. The receptor source for this set is a donor aged 40 or over with multiple myeloma.

As concerns this clonotype: A read error is possible here, since a much larger clone lies one base away. Here the CDR3 DNA reads TGTGCCAGCAGCCCAGCGGACGGAAACTATGGCTACACCTTC. This encodes CASSPADGNYGYTF. The rearrangement joins TRBV27 to TRBJ1-2; D unclear. The CDR3 consists of 14 residues. V lost 6 bases and J 2 bases, leaving 13 bases between the germline ends. Germline V gene lookup returns CDR1 MNHEY and CDR2 SMNVEV (reference sequence).

The sample holds many counts of this clonotype. This chain joins TRBV7-9 and TRBJ2-5, with D unresolved. Trimming took off 5 bases at V and 5 bases at J, with 9 bases between the two ends. Germline V CDR1 and CDR2: SEHNR, FQNEAQ (reference sequence). The CDR3 covers 12 residues. In DNA, the CDR3 is TGTGCCAGCAGCCTCGACGTGGAGACCCAGTACTTC. This sequence encodes CASSLDVETQYF. Full variable domain (remainder filled in from reference TRBV7-9 and TRBJ2-5): DTGVSQNPRHKITKRGQNVTFRCDPISEHNRLYWYRQTLGQGPEFLTYFQNEAQLEKSRLLSDRFSAERPKGSFSTLEIQRTEQGDSAMYLCASSLDVETQYFGPGTRLLVL.